This T cell receptor (beta chain) stems from a study of blood T cells in healthy people across ages (dated by TCRdb to about 2015). Looking at the study overall: In model experiments, template switching captured about one uniquely barcoded TCR beta cDNA molecule for every two T cells. Age-related changes in TCR beta repertoire diversity were measured in the study by deep sequencing normalized with unique cDNA molecular identifiers. To avoid experimental bias, donors of different ages were randomly spread across the sequencing lanes. Using the same blood draw, the study looked at two additional independent replicas of 1 million unique cDNA reads for two donors, one aged 18 to 30 and the other aged 80 or older. The donors were split into four age groups: young (average 16 years), middle-aged (39), aged (more than 60) and long-lived (roughly 77).

What the work shows at the level of the full study, not this receptor alone: A strong correlation was found between observed TCR beta diversity and the percentage of naive T cells measured by flow cytometry. As age increased, observed TCR beta diversity per million T cells dropped in a roughly linear way, and a significant reduction was already evident by age 40. Donor CMV infection status was unknown, potentially confounding age-related changes in expanded clonotypes. Compared with the aged group, the long-lived group had more naive CD4+ T cells, fewer expanded clones and increased TCR diversity, suggesting age selection. Because profiling used bulk unsorted PBMCs, naive and antigen-experienced compartments could not be compared conclusively. Estimates of total diversity based on one million sequenced T cells were considered lower bounds and underestimates.

The donors were a few dozen Caucasian individuals from Russia, aged roughly 6 to 100 years, who were systemically healthy. Roughly 10 milliliters of peripheral blood were collected from each donor into EDTA-treated Vacutainer tubes. PBMCs were isolated by Ficoll-Paque density-gradient centrifugation, with at least 7 million obtained per sample. Trizol reagent was used to extract total RNA from the PBMCs, yielding at least 6 micrograms per sample. For every donor, an aliquot of PBMCs went through flow cytometry to measure the percentages of naive CD45RAhigh/CD27high T cells. Library generation was performed with 5' RACE. Sequencing used an Illumina HiSeq 2500. A second PCR of roughly 7 to 11 cycles was performed with a sample-barcoded 5' primer and a J-beta primer mix. Each TCR beta cDNA molecule received a unique molecular identifier from a template-switch 5' adaptor carrying 12 random nucleotides. Each sample yielded at least 2.5 million CDR3-containing paired-end reads. First-strand cDNA synthesis was performed from all RNA using the Mint cDNA synthesis kit, with priming by a TRBC-specific oligonucleotide. After uracil-DNA glycosylase treatment, a first 18-cycle PCR used universal primers M1SS and BC2_uni_R on all cDNA. The study's own analysis went as follows. Normalization of each sample was performed by random selection of 1 million high-quality reads, each carrying a distinct molecular identifier. Instead of being binned into consensus sequences, reads that shared molecular identifiers were thrown out. MiTCR, run with a Q25 quality threshold and the strictest error-elimination algorithm, handled CDR3 identification, clonotype clustering and error correction. A nonparametric unseen species model with Euler transformation was used to estimate lower-bound total TCR beta diversity. TCRdb reprocessing: public reads trimmed at Q25 with fastp, clones called with MiXCR, in-frame beta chains kept. CDR3 protein sequences are deduplicated, and each keeps its most common genes and DNA. The V and J calls, along with clone size, are taken from TCRdb and not from the paper's own processing. The sample includes approximately 600,000 distinct CDR3 sequences, with under 70% observed a single time. The ten largest clones take up around 37% of the sample.

A note on this clonotype: The specificity of this receptor is unknown. Per-base qualities were not stored, and no clone one base away is much larger.

There are 15 amino acids in the CDR3, from cysteine to phenylalanine inclusive. Just CDR3 DNA is preserved here, 45 bases in frame from base 1. The germline V gene encodes CDR1 SGHTA and CDR2 FQGNSA. This TCR derives from a man aged 60 to 69 in good health. Specimen: blood. In this chain, TRBV7-2 is recombined with TRBJ2-4; perhaps TRBD2 is the D gene, with 5 bases matching. The J call may be wrong; the DNA end is better matched by TRBJ2-7. Read as DNA, the sequence is TGTGCCAGCAGCCCCACCCCACTAGTCTCCTACGAGCAGTACTTC. The translation is CASSPTPLVSYEQYF.